A selection of T cell receptor beta chains follows, all from one sample in a study of blood T cell repertoires in COVID-19. Sequenced by immunoSEQ multiplex PCR; TCRdb stores in-frame clones only, minus some. The sample shows tens of thousands of clones, about 82% of them seen only once. The sequencing input was peripheral blood. All receptors derive from a man aged 50 to 59 with acute or convalescent COVID-19. Each CDR3 is given with its conserved first and last residue. The D gene is left open where the match is weak. Size values are once, few and many counts, or a class for expanded clones, and some rows have none.

j_gene,abundance,v_gene,len,d_gene,CDR3nt,CDR3aa
TRBJ2-3,NA,TRBV24-1,15,NA,TGTGCCACCAGTGATTCCCGGGGTCCCCCGGATACGCAGTATTTT,CATSDSRGPPDTQYF
TRBJ2-1,NA,TRBV9,15,TRBD2,TGTGCCAGCAGCGTAGCGGGAGGGCCAAGTAGTGAGCAGTTCTTC,CASSVAGGPSSEQFF
TRBJ1-3,NA,TRBV18,16,TRBD1,TGTGCCAGCTCACGGGACAGGGGGATCTCTGGAAACACCATATATTTT,CASSRDRGISGNTIYF
TRBJ1-1,NA,TRBV10-2,13,NA,TGCGCCAGCAGGTCAGCACAGGGCACTGAAGCTTTCTTT,CASRSAQGTEAFF
TRBJ2-5,NA,TRBV10-2,15,TRBD2,TGCGCCAGCAGTGGTACTAGCGGGGGTCAAGAGACCCAGTACTTC,CASSGTSGGQETQYF
TRBJ2-2,NA,TRBV3-1/TRBV3-2,17,NA,TGTGCCAGCAGCCACCTAGCCTGGACGGCGAACACCGGGGAGCTGTTTTTT,CASSHLAWTANTGELFF
TRBJ2-1,few,TRBV5-6,15,NA,TGTGCCAGCAGCTTTAGCGGCCCCTCCTACAATGAGCAGTTCTTC,CASSFSGPSYNEQFF
TRBJ2-2,NA,TRBV10-3,14,TRBD2,TGTGCCATCAGCCCCGGGACTAGCACCGGGGAGCTGTTTTTT,CAISPGTSTGELFF
TRBJ1-2,NA,TRBV25-1,14,NA,TGTGCCAGCAGTGACATCCAGGGTGGCTATGGCTACACCTTC,CASSDIQGGYGYTF
TRBJ1-5,NA,TRBV6-6,15,NA,TGTGCCAGCAGTTACATGGCTTATAGCAATCAGCCCCAGCATTTT,CASSYMAYSNQPQHF
TRBJ2-1,NA,TRBV18,17,TRBD2,TGTGCCAGCTCACCTTCGACTAGCGGGGGCTCCTACAATGAGCAGTTCTTC,CASSPSTSGGSYNEQFF
TRBJ2-5,NA,TRBV2,15,TRBD2,TGTGCCAGCAGTGCGTTTAGCGGGGTCCAAGAGACCCAGTACTTC,CASSAFSGVQETQYF
TRBJ2-3,NA,TRBV28,16,TRBD2,TGTGCCAGCAGCCGAAGACTAGCGGGGGGCACAGATACGCAGTATTTT,CASSRRLAGGTDTQYF
TRBJ1-5,NA,TRBV7-9,15,NA,TGTGCCAGCGGCGGAGGGTTTGGTAGCGGACAGCCCCAGCATTTT,CASGGGFGSGQPQHF
TRBJ1-3,NA,TRBV30,15,TRBD1,TGTGCCTGGAGTGGGGACAGGGCGGGGGGAAACACCATATATTTT,CAWSGDRAGGNTIYF
TRBJ2-1,NA,TRBV19,13,NA,TGTGCCACCCAAGACAGGACCTACAATGAGCAGTTCTTC,CATQDRTYNEQFF
TRBJ2-2,NA,TRBV27,16,NA,TGTGCCAGCAGTTTATCGGCTTTCACCACGGGCGGGGAGCTGTTTTTT,CASSLSAFTTGGELFF
TRBJ1-5,NA,TRBV24-1,16,NA,TGTGCCACCAGTGATCCGACAGAAGATAGCAATCAGCCCCAGCATTTT,CATSDPTEDSNQPQHF
TRBJ1-1,few,TRBV7-3,14,TRBD1,TGTGCCAGCAGCCAACAGGGGTGGGAAACTGAAGCTTTCTTT,CASSQQGWETEAFF
TRBJ2-2,NA,TRBV18,15,NA,TGTGCCAGCTCATCAGGGCGGGAAAGTACCGGGGAGCTGTTTTTT,CASSSGRESTGELFF
TRBJ1-3,NA,TRBV18,16,NA,TGTGCCAGCTCACTATCGACAGGAAGCTCTGGAAACACCATATATTTT,CASSLSTGSSGNTIYF
TRBJ2-7,few,TRBV7-3,13,TRBD2,TGTGCCAGCAGCTTCGGACTAGCGGGAGAGCAGTACTTC,CASSFGLAGEQYF
TRBJ1-4,NA,TRBV10-1,14,NA,TGCGCCAGCAGTGAGGGGCAGCTTAATGAAAAACTGTTTTTT,CASSEGQLNEKLFF
TRBJ2-1,NA,TRBV7-9,13,TRBD2,TGTGCCAGCAGCTTAGGCGGGGGCAATGAGCAGTTCTTC,CASSLGGGNEQFF
TRBJ2-4,NA,TRBV4-1,14,NA,TGCGCCAGCAGCCCCCCCACTTCCAAAAACATTCAGTACTTC,CASSPPTSKNIQYF
TRBJ2-2,few,TRBV4-1,12,TRBD1,TGCGCCAGCAGCGGGACAGTCGGGGAGCTGTTTTTT,CASSGTVGELFF
TRBJ2-1,NA,TRBV3-1/TRBV3-2,16,TRBD2,TGTGCCAGCAGCCCCGGGACTAGCGGGGGGTTCGGCGAGCAGTTCTTC,CASSPGTSGGFGEQFF
TRBJ2-7,NA,TRBV9,14,NA,TGTGCCAGCAGCGTAGATACTTGGTCCTACGAGCAGTACTTC,CASSVDTWSYEQYF
TRBJ2-3,NA,TRBV11-2,16,NA,TGTGCCAGCAGCGACACAGGGACGGGAAACACAGATACGCAGTATTTT,CASSDTGTGNTDTQYF
TRBJ2-5,NA,TRBV5-1,16,TRBD1,TGCGCCAGCAGCTTGGCCGGGGCAGGGGGCAAAGAGACCCAGTACTTC,CASSLAGAGGKETQYF
TRBJ2-2,once,TRBV5-1,16,TRBD2,TGCGCCAGCAGCTTGGATGCCGGGAGGCGCACCGGGGAGCTGTTTTTT,CASSLDAGRRTGELFF
TRBJ1-1,NA,TRBV2,17,TRBD1,TGTGCCAGCAGTGAATCCCACGACAGGGTAGTCTTCACTGAAGCTTTCTTT,CASSESHDRVVFTEAFF
TRBJ1-5,many,TRBV19,13,NA,TGTGCCAGTAGTCGGCAGGGTACTCAGCCCCAGCATTTT,CASSRQGTQPQHF
TRBJ2-5,NA,TRBV25-1,13,NA,TGTGCCAGCAGTGACGGGGTCGGAGAGACCCAGTACTTC,CASSDGVGETQYF
TRBJ2-5,few,TRBV29-1,13,NA,TGCAGCGTTGTTGGGCCCCAAACGGAGACCCAGTACTTC,CSVVGPQTETQYF
TRBJ2-3,NA,TRBV5-1,15,TRBD2,TGCGCCAGCAGCTTGGCTAGCGGAAGTTGGGATACGCAGTATTTT,CASSLASGSWDTQYF
TRBJ2-1,NA,TRBV5-1,13,NA,TGCGCCAGCAGCTTGGCATCCTACAATGAGCAGTTCTTC,CASSLASYNEQFF
TRBJ2-1,NA,TRBV19,13,TRBD1,TGTGCCAGTAGTACCACAGGGGCGGGTGAGCAGTTCTTC,CASSTTGAGEQFF
TRBJ2-2,once,TRBV21-1,21,NA,TGTGCCAGCAGCCTTCACCGCTTAGCGGGAGGAATTATCGCGAACACCGGGGAGCTGTTTTTT,CASSLHRLAGGIIANTGELFF
TRBJ2-1,NA,TRBV7-7,15,TRBD2,TGTGCCAGCAGCACCGGGACTAGCGGGTACAATGAGCAGTTCTTC,CASSTGTSGYNEQFF
TRBJ2-4,NA,TRBV5-4,14,NA,TGTGCCAGCACCCCGTCCAGGACAGAAAACATTCAGTACTTC,CASTPSRTENIQYF
TRBJ1-1,NA,TRBV29-1,12,NA,TGCAGCGTTGTTCCCAGGGACACTGAAGCTTTCTTT,CSVVPRDTEAFF
TRBJ2-5,NA,TRBV7-8,14,NA,TGTGCCAGCAGCTTAAGAAGGAGCTTTGACACCCAGTACTTC,CASSLRRSFDTQYF